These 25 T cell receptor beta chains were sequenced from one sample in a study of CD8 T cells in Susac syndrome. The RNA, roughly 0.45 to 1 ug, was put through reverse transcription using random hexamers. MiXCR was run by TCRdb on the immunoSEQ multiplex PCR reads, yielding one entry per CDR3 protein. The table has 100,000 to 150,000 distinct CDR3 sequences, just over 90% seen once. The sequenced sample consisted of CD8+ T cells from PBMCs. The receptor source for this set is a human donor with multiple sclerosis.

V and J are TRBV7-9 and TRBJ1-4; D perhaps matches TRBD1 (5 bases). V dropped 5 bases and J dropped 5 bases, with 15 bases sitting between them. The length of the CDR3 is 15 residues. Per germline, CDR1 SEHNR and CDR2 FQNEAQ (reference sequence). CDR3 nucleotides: TGTGCCAGCAGCCCCGGGACCGAGCTCAATGAAAAACTGTTTTTT. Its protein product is CASSPGTELNEKLFF.

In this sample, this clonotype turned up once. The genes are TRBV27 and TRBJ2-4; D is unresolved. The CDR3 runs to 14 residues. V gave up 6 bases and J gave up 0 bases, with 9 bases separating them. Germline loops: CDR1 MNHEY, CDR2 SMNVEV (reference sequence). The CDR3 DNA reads TGTGCCAGCAGACCAGAACTAGCCAAAAACATTCAGTACTTC. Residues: CASRPELAKNIQYF.

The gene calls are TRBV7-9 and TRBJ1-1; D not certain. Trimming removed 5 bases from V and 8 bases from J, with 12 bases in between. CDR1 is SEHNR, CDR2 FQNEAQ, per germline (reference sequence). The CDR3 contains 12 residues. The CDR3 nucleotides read TGTGCCAGCAGCCCCCTTAATTCGGAAGCTTTCTTT. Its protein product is CASSPLNSEAFF. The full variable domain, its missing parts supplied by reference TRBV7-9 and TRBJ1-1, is DTGVSQNPRHKITKRGQNVTFRCDPISEHNRLYWYRQTLGQGPEFLTYFQNEAQLEKSRLLSDRFSAERPKGSFSTLEIQRTEQGDSAMYLCASSPLNSEAFFGQGTRLTVV.

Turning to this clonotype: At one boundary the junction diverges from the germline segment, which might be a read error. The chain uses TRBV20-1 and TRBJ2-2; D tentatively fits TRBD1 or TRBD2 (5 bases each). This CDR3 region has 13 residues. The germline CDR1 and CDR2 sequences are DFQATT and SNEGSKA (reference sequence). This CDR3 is CSARGDSTGELFF. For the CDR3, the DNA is TGCAGTGCGAGAGGGGATTCGACCGGGGAGCTGTTTTTT.

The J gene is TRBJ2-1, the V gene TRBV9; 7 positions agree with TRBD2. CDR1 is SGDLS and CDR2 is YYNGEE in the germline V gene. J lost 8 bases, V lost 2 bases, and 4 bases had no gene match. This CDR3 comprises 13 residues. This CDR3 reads CASSVSSGYEQFF. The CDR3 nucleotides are TGTGCCAGCAGCGTTTCTAGCGGCTATGAGCAGTTCTTC. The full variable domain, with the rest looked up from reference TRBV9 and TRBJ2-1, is DSGVTQTPKHLITATGQRVTLRCSPRSGDLSVYWYQQSLDQGLQFLIQYYNGEERAKGNILERFSAQQFPDLHSELNLSSLELGDSALYFCASSVSSGYEQFFGPGTRLTVL.

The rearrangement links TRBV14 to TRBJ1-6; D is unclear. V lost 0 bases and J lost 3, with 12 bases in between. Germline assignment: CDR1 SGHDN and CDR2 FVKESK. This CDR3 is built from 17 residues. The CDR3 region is CASSQDSPGNYNSPLHF. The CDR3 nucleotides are TGTGCCAGCAGCCAAGATAGCCCGGGCAACTATAATTCACCCCTCCACTTT.

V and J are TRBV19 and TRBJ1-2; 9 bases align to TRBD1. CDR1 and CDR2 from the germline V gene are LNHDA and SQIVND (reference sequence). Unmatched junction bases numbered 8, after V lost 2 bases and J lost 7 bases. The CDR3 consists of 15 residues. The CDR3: CASSIFGDRALGYTF. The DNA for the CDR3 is TGTGCCAGTAGTATATTCGGGGACAGGGCTCTTGGCTACACCTTC.

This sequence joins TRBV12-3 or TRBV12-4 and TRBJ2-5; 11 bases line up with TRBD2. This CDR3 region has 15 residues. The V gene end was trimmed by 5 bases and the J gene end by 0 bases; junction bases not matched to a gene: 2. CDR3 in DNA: TGTGCCAGCAGTACTAGCGGGGGCCACCAAGAGACCCAGTACTTC. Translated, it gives CASSTSGGHQETQYF.

In nucleotides, the CDR3 is TGTGCCAGCAGTCCCTCTAGCGGGAGTAGAGAGCAGTACGTC. Translating gives CASSPSSGSREQYV. V and J are TRBV27 and TRBJ2-7, with TRBD2 identical over 10 bases. The CDR3 is made up of 14 amino acids. V was pared by 5 bases and J by 7 bases, with 8 bases of the junction left unmatched. The germline V gene has CDR1 MNHEY and CDR2 SMNVEV (reference sequence).

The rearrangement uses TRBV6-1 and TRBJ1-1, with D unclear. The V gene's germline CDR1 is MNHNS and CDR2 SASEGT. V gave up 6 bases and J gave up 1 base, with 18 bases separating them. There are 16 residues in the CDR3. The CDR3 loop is CASRIWAEKKNTEAFF. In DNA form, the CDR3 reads TGTGCCAGCAGAATATGGGCAGAGAAAAAGAACACTGAAGCTTTCTTT.

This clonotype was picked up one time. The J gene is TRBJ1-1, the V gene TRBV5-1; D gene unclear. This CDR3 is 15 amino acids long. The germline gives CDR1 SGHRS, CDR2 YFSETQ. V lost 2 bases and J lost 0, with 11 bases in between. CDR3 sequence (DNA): TGCGCCAGCAGCTTCGGACGGACCCTGAACACTGAAGCTTTCTTT. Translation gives CASSFGRTLNTEAFF. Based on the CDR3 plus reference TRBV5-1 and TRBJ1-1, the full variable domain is KAGVTQTPRYLIKTRGQQVTLSCSPISGHRSVSWYQQTPGQGLQFLFEYFSETQRNKGNFPGRFSGRQFSNSRSEMNVSTLELGDSALYLCASSFGRTLNTEAFFGQGTRLTVV.

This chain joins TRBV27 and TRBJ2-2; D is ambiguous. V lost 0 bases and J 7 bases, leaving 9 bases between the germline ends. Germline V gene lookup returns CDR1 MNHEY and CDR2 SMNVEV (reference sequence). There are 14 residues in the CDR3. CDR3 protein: CASSLSAAIGELFF. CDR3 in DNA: TGTGCCAGCAGTTTATCTGCAGCCATCGGGGAGCTGTTTTTT.

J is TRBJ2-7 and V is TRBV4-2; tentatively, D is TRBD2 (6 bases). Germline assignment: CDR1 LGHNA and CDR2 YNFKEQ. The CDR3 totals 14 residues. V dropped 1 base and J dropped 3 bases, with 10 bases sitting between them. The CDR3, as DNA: TGTGCCAGCAGCCAAGTGGAGGGTATCTACGAGCAGTACTTC. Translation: CASSQVEGIYEQYF.

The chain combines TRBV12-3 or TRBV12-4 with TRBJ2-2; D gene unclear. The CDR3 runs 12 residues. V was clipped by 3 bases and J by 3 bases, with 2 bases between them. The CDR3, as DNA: TGTGCCAGCAGTTTCCACACCGGGGAGCTGTTTTTT. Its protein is CASSFHTGELFF.

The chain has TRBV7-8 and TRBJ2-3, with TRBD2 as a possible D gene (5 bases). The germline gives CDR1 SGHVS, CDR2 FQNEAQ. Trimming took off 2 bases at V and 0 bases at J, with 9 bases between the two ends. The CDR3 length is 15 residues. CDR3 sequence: CASSLRRTSTDTQYF. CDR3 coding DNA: TGTGCCAGCAGCTTAAGGCGGACTAGCACAGATACGCAGTATTTT.

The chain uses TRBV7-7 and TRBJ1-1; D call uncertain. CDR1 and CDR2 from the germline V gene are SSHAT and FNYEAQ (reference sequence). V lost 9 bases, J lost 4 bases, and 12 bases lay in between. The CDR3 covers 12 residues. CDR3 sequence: CARRHGGTEAFF. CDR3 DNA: TGTGCCAGACGCCACGGTGGCACTGAAGCTTTCTTT.

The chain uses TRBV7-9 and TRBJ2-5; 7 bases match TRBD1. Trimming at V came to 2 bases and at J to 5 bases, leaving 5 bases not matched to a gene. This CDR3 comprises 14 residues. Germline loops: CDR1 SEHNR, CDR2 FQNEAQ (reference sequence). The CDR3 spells CASSLRQGGETQYF. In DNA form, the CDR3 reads TGTGCCAGCAGCTTAAGACAGGGTGGTGAGACCCAGTACTTC.

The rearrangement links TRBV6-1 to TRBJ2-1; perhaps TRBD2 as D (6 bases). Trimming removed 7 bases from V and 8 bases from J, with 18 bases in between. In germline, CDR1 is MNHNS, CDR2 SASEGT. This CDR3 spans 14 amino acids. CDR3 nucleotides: TGTGCCAGCACCCATATACTAGCAACCGATGAGCAGTTCTTC. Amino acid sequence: CASTHILATDEQFF.

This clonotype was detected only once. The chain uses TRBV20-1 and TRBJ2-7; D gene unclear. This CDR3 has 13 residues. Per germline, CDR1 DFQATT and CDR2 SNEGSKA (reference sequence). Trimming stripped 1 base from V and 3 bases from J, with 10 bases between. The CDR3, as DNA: TGCAGTGCTAGAGCGGACCCGGTCTACGAGCAGTACTTC. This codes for CSARADPVYEQYF.

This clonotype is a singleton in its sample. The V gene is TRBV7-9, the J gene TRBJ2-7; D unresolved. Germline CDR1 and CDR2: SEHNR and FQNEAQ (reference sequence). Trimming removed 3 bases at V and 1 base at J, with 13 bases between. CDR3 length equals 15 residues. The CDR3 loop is CASSLGVGPSYEQYV. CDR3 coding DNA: TGTGCCAGCAGCTTGGGTGTAGGGCCGTCCTACGAGCAGTACGTC.

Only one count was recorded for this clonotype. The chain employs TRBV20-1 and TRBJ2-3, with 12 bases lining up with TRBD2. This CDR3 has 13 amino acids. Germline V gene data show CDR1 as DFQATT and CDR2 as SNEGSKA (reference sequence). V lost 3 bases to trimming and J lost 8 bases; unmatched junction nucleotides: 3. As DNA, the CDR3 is TGCAGTGCTAGGGCTAGCGGGGGGGCTACGCAGTATTTT. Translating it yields CSARASGGATQYF.

CDR3 in DNA: TGTGCCAGCACCGCCGACGGTACCTACCAAGAGACCCAGTACTTC. Amino acid sequence: CASTADGTYQETQYF. V gene TRBV9 combines with J gene TRBJ2-5; no reliable D call. CDR1 and CDR2 from the germline V gene are SGDLS and YYNGEE. V lost 6 bases and J lost 0, with 15 bases in between. This CDR3 comprises 15 residues. The variable domain in full, with the rest retrieved from reference TRBV9 and TRBJ2-5, is DSGVTQTPKHLITATGQRVTLRCSPRSGDLSVYWYQQSLDQGLQFLIQYYNGEERAKGNILERFSAQQFPDLHSELNLSSLELGDSALYFCASTADGTYQETQYFGPGTRLLVL.

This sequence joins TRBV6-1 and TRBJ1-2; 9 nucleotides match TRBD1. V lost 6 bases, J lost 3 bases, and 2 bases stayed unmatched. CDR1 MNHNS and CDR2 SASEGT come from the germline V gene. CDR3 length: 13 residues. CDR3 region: CASRDRGYYGYTF. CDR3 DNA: TGTGCCAGCAGGGACAGGGGATACTATGGCTACACCTTC.

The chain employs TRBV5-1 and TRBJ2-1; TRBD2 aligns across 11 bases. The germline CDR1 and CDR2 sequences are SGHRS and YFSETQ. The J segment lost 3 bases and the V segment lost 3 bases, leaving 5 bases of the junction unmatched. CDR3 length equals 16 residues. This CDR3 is CASSSTLAGGYNEQFF. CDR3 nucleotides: TGCGCCAGCAGCTCGACGCTAGCGGGGGGCTACAATGAGCAGTTCTTC.

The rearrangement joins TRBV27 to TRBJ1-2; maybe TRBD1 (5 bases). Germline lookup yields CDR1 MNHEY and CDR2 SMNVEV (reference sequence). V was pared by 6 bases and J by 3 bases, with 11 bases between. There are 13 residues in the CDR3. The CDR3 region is CASRGRADYGYTF. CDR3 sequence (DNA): TGTGCCAGCAGGGGCAGGGCTGACTATGGCTACACCTTC.